Listed here is a single T cell receptor (beta chain). As yet, its antigen is unknown. Method: immunoSEQ multiplex PCR; TCRdb's copy keeps in-frame clones and lacks some. Of some 120,000 clones listed, approximately 90% are singletons. These data originate in a study of cytomegalovirus exposure and HLA in healthy donors. Study-level findings and limits: Subsequent analysis revealed that first-cohort TCR clusters tended to co-occur in the approximately 120 validation repertoires.

The germline V gene has CDR1 WSHSY and CDR2 SAAADI. CDR3 length: 15 amino acids. Trimming took 4 bases from V and 4 from J; bases not matched to a gene: 6. V is TRBV10-2 and J is TRBJ2-3; 9 bases line up with TRBD2. The TCR originated in a woman aged 18-30 years in good health and CMV-seronegative. The sample was PBMCs. This CDR3 is CASSALAGAADTQYF. The CDR3 DNA reads as TGCGCCAGCAGTGCCTTAGCGGGAGCGGCAGATACGCAGTATTTT.